A single sample gave rise to the 7 T cell receptor beta chains below, sequenced in a study of human T cells and chemical hapten exposure. Time point indicated: patch test 1, 2 weeks after DPC sensitization. The treatment: therapeutic diphenylcyclopropenone sensitization with weekly scalp DPC. TCRdb redid the calling of the RACE reads with MiXCR, one entry per CDR3 protein. The sample contains around 380,000 distinct CDR3 sequences, approximately 5% of which appear only once. The sequenced sample was whole blood, obtained in connection with sensitization to the hapten diphenylcyclopropenone (DPC). The receptors shown here come from a woman aged 50 to 60 with alopecia areata. Some clones in this sample may be carry-over from other donors' samples.

This clonotype was counted at least ten times. The rearrangement uses TRBV12-3 or TRBV12-4 and TRBJ2-5, with 7 positions matching TRBD1. Losses at the gene ends were 5 bases for V and 1 base for J; bases not matched to a gene: 4. The CDR3 covers 14 residues. The CDR3 DNA follows: TGTGCCAGCAGTCACGGGACAGCCCAAGAGACCCAGTACTTC. It translates to CASSHGTAQETQYF.

This clonotype was counted ten times or more. The genes are TRBV11-2 and TRBJ2-7, with D possibly matching TRBD2 (5 bases). Trimming removed 5 bases at V and 5 bases at J, with 13 bases between. The CDR3 runs to 13 residues. The germline CDR1 and CDR2 sequences are SGHAT and FQNNGV. The CDR3 DNA follows: TGTGCCAGCAGCCCTCGCCCCGGGGACGAGCAGTACTTC. Translated, it gives CASSPRPGDEQYF.

This clonotype was detected ten times or more. This sequence joins TRBV7-9 and TRBJ2-3, with D hard to call. The CDR3 spans 14 residues. Trimming removed 7 bases from V and 2 bases from J, with 13 bases in between. Germline V gene lookup returns CDR1 SEHNR and CDR2 FQNEAQ (reference sequence). The CDR3 region has the DNA TGTGCCAGCACCCACTGGGCCACCACAGATACGCAGTATTTT. Translated, it gives CASTHWATTDTQYF. The full variable domain, its missing parts supplied by reference TRBV7-9 and TRBJ2-3, is DTGVSQNPRHKITKRGQNVTFRCDPISEHNRLYWYRQTLGQGPEFLTYFQNEAQLEKSRLLSDRFSAERPKGSFSTLEIQRTEQGDSAMYLCASTHWATTDTQYFGPGTRLTVL.

This clonotype was seen a handful of times. The chain joins TRBV29-1 to TRBJ2-2; TRBD1 might be the D (6 bases). Germline V gene sequence: CDR1 SQVTM, CDR2 ANQGSEA. V lost 4 bases to trimming and J lost 2 bases, with 8 bases between them. The CDR3 is made up of 13 amino acids. CDR3 in DNA: TGCAGCGTTGCCAGGGGTAACACCGGGGAGCTGTTTTTT. Protein product: CSVARGNTGELFF.

This clonotype was seen a few times. This chain links TRBV24-1 with TRBJ1-2, with D possibly TRBD1 on 5 matching bases. CDR1 and CDR2 (germline): KGHDR, SFDVKD. CDR3 length equals 12 residues. Trimming removed 9 bases at V and 8 bases at J, with 15 bases between. CDR3 amino acids: CATWDLAEGYTF. The CDR3, as DNA: TGTGCCACCTGGGACCTAGCAGAGGGCTACACCTTC.

The V gene is TRBV4-1, the J gene TRBJ1-2, with 7 positions matching TRBD1. V lost 0 bases to trimming and J lost 8 bases; unmatched junction nucleotides: 6. Germline values: CDR1 MGHRA, CDR2 YSYEKL. This CDR3 has 14 amino acids. This CDR3 is CASSQDKGAEGYTF. In DNA, the CDR3 is TGCGCCAGCAGCCAAGATAAGGGGGCGGAGGGCTACACCTTC.

As to this clonotype: A read error may explain this, as a much larger clone is one base away. The chain employs TRBV11-2 and TRBJ2-2; D gene ambiguous. Germline CDR1 is SGHAT and CDR2 is FQNNGV. The CDR3 is made up of 14 amino acids. The CDR3 loop is CASSLYAKTGELFF. For the CDR3, the DNA is TGTGCCAGCAGCTTATACGCGAAGACCGGGGAGCTGTTTTTT.